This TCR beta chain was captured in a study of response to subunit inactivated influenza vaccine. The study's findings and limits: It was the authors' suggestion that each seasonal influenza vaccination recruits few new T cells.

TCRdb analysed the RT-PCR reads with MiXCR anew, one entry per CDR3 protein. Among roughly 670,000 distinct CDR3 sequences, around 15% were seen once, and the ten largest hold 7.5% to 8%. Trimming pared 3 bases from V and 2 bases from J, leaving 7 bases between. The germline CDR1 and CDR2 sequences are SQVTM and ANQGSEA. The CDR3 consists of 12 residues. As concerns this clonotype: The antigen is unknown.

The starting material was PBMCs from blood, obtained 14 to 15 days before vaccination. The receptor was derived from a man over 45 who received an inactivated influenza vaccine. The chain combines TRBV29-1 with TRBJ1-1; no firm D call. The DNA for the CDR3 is TGCAGCGTTGAGGGGATAAACACTGAAGCTTTCTTT. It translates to CSVEGINTEAFF.